This TCR beta chain was profiled in a study of Tregs in tolerant kidney transplant recipients. Some clones are missing from TCRdb's copy, which holds only in-frame ones; the method was immunoSEQ multiplex PCR. The data show tens of thousands of clones, with 93% seen just once and 0.46% held by the top ten. This CDR3 contains 13 residues. Between the trimmed V and J ends, which lost 9 bases and 6 bases, there was a span of 14 bases. Germline CDR1 reads SGHNT; CDR2 reads YENEEA. This specimen was CD4+ T cells from blood, taken before the transplant. The rearrangement joins TRBV11-3 to TRBJ2-2, with D maybe TRBD1 (6 bases). The TCR comes from a human donor who received a combined kidney and bone marrow transplant. The CDR3 is CARTPKGAGELFF. CDR3 nucleotides: TGTGCCAGGACCCCCAAGGGGGCCGGGGAGCTGTTTTTT.